This T cell receptor (beta chain) was recovered during a study of T cell responses to AZD1222 COVID-19 vaccine. General observations from the study: Spike-wide vaccine-associated CD4 TCRs dominated at 160-218 and 743-854. Clonal diversity may have been underestimated in mostly white British donors.

Trimming cost V 5 bases and J 4 bases; bases outside gene matches: 5. The CDR3 is 13 residues long. Germline V gives CDR1 SGHDT, CDR2 YYEEEE. Repertoires were generated with immunoSEQ multiplex PCR, while TCRdb's copy carries only in-frame clones and drops some. Altogether 150,000 to 200,000 clones are present, 80% to 95% being singletons, with the ten largest covering about 1.5%. For this clone: The antigen remains unidentified.

This receptor was identified in an adult in good health. The material was peripheral blood, obtained on day 0 of AZD1222 vaccination. V usage is TRBV5-6 and J usage is TRBJ1-1; 7 positions match TRBD1. CDR3 region: CASSRQGGTEAFF. CDR3 bases: TGTGCCAGCAGTCGTCAGGGGGGCACTGAAGCTTTCTTT.